Listed below are T cell receptor beta chains from one sample, sequenced in a study of shared clonotypes between healthy human individuals. Here immunoSEQ multiplex PCR was the method, and the copy in TCRdb shows in-frame clones only, minus some. The sample contains 400,000 or so clones, just over 95% of which appear only once. The sample taken for sequencing was memory CD8+ T cells sorted from blood. The origin of the receptors is a man aged 25 to 45 in good health. Both conserved end residues are part of each CDR3. The D gene is left open where the match is weak. Not every row has a clone size; where given, it reads once, few, many or a size class.

D	size	V	J	DNA	CDR3
TRBD1	NA	TRBV4-2	TRBJ1-2	TGTGCCAGCAGCCAATCACAGGGGTTCTATGGCTACACCTTC	CASSQSQGFYGYTF
NA	NA	TRBV2	TRBJ1-5	TGTGCCAGCAGTGAATTGGGGCCCCAGCATTTT	CASSELGPQHF
TRBD1	NA	TRBV10-3	TRBJ2-7	TGTGCCATCAGTGAAGGGACAGGGCTAATGTACGAGCAGTACTTC	CAISEGTGLMYEQYF
TRBD2	NA	TRBV27	TRBJ2-7	TGTGCCAGCAGACAATTAGCGGGAGGGCTAAGCAACGAGCAGTACTTC	CASRQLAGGLSNEQYF
NA	NA	TRBV29-1	TRBJ2-7	TGCAGCGTTGAGTCCAGTTCCTACGAGCAGTACTTC	CSVESSSYEQYF
NA	NA	TRBV28	TRBJ2-3	TGTGCCAGCAGACCTCTTGGGGGTGATACGCAGTATTTT	CASRPLGGDTQYF
TRBD2	NA	TRBV11-1	TRBJ2-1	TGTGCCAGCAGCTTAGGCGGGAGCCGCTACAATGAGCAGTTCTTC	CASSLGGSRYNEQFF
TRBD1	NA	TRBV5-1	TRBJ2-7	TGCGCCAGCAGCTTGGCGGGACAGGTCCTCTACGAGCAGTACTTC	CASSLAGQVLYEQYF
TRBD1	NA	TRBV2	TRBJ2-2	TGTGCCAGCCGACGGGACAGAAACACCGGGGAGCTGTTTTTT	CASRRDRNTGELFF
NA	NA	TRBV27	TRBJ2-7	TGTGCCAGCAGTTTTTTTGGGGCGGGGATAGGAGACGAGCAGTACTTC	CASSFFGAGIGDEQYF
NA	once	TRBV5-4	TRBJ1-6	TGTGCCAGCAGCCTAGGGACGGCGTATAATTCACCCCTCCACTTT	CASSLGTAYNSPLHF
TRBD1	NA	TRBV29-1	TRBJ2-1	TGCAGCGGGGGACAGTACTACAATGAGCAGTTCTTC	CSGGQYYNEQFF
TRBD2	NA	TRBV11-1	TRBJ2-1	TGTGCCAGCAGCTTACGTGCTTTTGGGAGGGCCCAGAAGTACAATGAGCAGTTCTTC	CASSLRAFGRAQKYNEQFF
NA	NA	TRBV2	TRBJ2-1	TGTGCCAGCAGTGAAGGGAGCCAAAAACTCCGAGCCGAGCAGTTCTTC	CASSEGSQKLRAEQFF
NA	NA	TRBV2	TRBJ1-2	TGTGCCAGCAGGGTAGGGCCCTCAGGGACCTACACCTTC	CASRVGPSGTYTF
NA	NA	TRBV18	TRBJ2-2	TGTGCCAGCTCACCGCTGGCTAGTGTCGGGGAGCTGTTTTTT	CASSPLASVGELFF